This T cell receptor (beta chain) was recovered during a study of post-analysis software for immune sequencing data. Study-level points and caveats: With TRBV5-6, TRBV5-1 and TRBV20-1 included, several TRBV segments were more frequent in patients than in controls.

Deletions cut 1 base from V and 0 bases from J, with 6 bases between. The CDR3 is 14 amino acids. This clonotype was seen once. Its target is not known. cDNA libraries of TCR beta carried unique molecular identifiers. From around 1 to 10 million T cells, roughly 0.5 million cDNA molecules were obtained. TCRdb re-called the PCR reads through MiXCR, storing one row per CDR3 protein. The sample shows hundreds of thousands of distinct CDR3 sequences, roughly three fifths of them seen only once. V gene TRBV12-3 or TRBV12-4 combines with J gene TRBJ1-1; D not resolved. Sequenced material: blood. The receptor was isolated from a girl aged 2 to 10 with multiple sclerosis. The CDR3 DNA sequence: TGTGCCAGCAGTTTAGAGGAAATGAACACTGAAGCTTTCTTT. It is translated as CASSLEEMNTEAFF.